Listed here is a single TCR beta chain. The antigen is undetermined. These data belong to a study of regulatory T cells in long-lasting Graves disease. Study background: Disease was considered persistent Graves' disease after over 5 years of antithyroid drugs (with positive TSH receptor antibodies). General study findings and limits: Newly diagnosed Graves' patients had higher TCR diversity than persistent ones. Comparison showed that persistent patients shared more public clonotypes (about 2,600) than new patients (roughly 970).

As to time point: persistent/refractory GD, antithyroid drugs over 5 years with positive TRAb. Extracted PBMC RNA gave rise to the TCR library. Patients of an endocrinology department in Xi'an, China, were included. With iRepertoire HTBI primers and Arm-PCR of CDR3 regions, TCR beta libraries were built. TCRdb re-called the multiplex PCR reads through MiXCR, storing one row per CDR3 protein. Here the sample spans under 500,000 distinct CDR3 sequences, less than 25% being singletons. Material: peripheral blood mononuclear cells (PBMCs), obtained when the disease was refractory, from a patient treated with antithyroid drugs. The sequence was collected from a female donor with Graves disease.

The CDR3 loop is CSARRDGRYIQYF. CDR3 in DNA: TGCAGTGCTAGAAGGGACGGGCGCTACATTCAGTACTTC. V is TRBV20-1 and J is TRBJ2-4; D assignment may be TRBD1 or TRBD2 (5 bases each). Looked up from germline, CDR1 is DFQATT and CDR2 is SNEGSKA (reference sequence). The V gene lost 2 bases and the J gene lost 8 bases, with 13 bases spanning the gap. The CDR3 length is 13 residues.